Below, 2 T cell receptor beta chains from the same sample are listed, as sequenced in a study of patients and donors after allogeneic stem cell transplantation. TCRdb re-analysed the RT-PCR reads in MiXCR, keeping a single row per CDR3 protein. The table lists 87,000 or so distinct CDR3 sequences, 5% of them singletons. What was sequenced was blood, either unsorted or a sorted T cell fraction (not recorded which). The receptors derive from a human donor who was either an allogeneic HSCT recipient or a stem cell or donor lymphocyte infusion donor (not recorded which). It is not recorded whose cells these are; they may come from a transplant donor.

This clonotype came up many times. J is TRBJ2-1 and V is TRBV12-5, with TRBD1 matching over 7 bases. Germline assignment: CDR1 LGHNT and CDR2 FRNRAP. The ends lost 4 bases at V and 12 bases at J; junction bases unmatched: 9. The CDR3 loop spans 13 amino acids. The CDR3 spells CASGSLATGAQFF. The CDR3 region has the DNA TGTGCTAGTGGTTCGCTGGCAACAGGGGCGCAGTTCTTC.

The rearrangement links TRBV27 to TRBJ2-1, with D possibly matching TRBD1 (6 bases). The CDR3 has 15 amino acids. V lost 3 bases and J lost 0, with 9 bases in between. From germline, CDR1 is MNHEY and CDR2 SMNVEV (reference sequence). The CDR3 DNA is TGTGCCAGCAGTTTGAGGGGGACCTCCTACAATGAGCAGTTCTTC. This gives the protein CASSLRGTSYNEQFF.